Listed here are 27 T cell receptor beta chains from one sample, sequenced in a study of blood T cell repertoires in COVID-19. Libraries were prepared by immunoSEQ multiplex PCR; TCRdb keeps only in-frame clonotypes and omits some of them. The sample holds about 220,000 clones, under 90% seen once. Sequenced material: PBMCs or T cells enriched from blood (not recorded which). The source of these receptors is an older woman who had recovered from COVID-19.

The chain carries TRBV19 and TRBJ2-2; the D gene is possibly TRBD1 (5 bases). V was cut by 6 bases and J by 1 base, with 9 bases left in between. Germline values: CDR1 LNHDA, CDR2 SQIVND (reference sequence). The CDR3 runs to 14 residues. The CDR3, as DNA: TGTGCCAGTAGGATCAGGGAGAACACCGGGGAGCTGTTTTTT. Protein sequence: CASRIRENTGELFF. The full variable domain, with the rest looked up from reference TRBV19 and TRBJ2-2, is DGGITQSPKYLFRKEGQNVTLSCEQNLNHDAMYWYRQDPGQGLRLIYYSQIVNDFQKGDIAEGYSVSREKKESFPLTVTSAQKNPTAFYLCASRIRENTGELFFGEGSRLTVL.

The chain employs TRBV7-8 and TRBJ1-4; TRBD1 matches 8 bases. Trimming cost V 5 bases and J 8 bases; bases outside gene matches: 13. In germline, CDR1 is SGHVS, CDR2 FQNEAQ. This CDR3 is built from 16 residues. The CDR3 DNA reads TGTGCCAGCAGCCCGTCCGGACAGGGATTTATAGAAAAACTGTTTTTT. Encoded protein: CASSPSGQGFIEKLFF.

The table lists this clone with a count of one. The chain couples TRBV5-5 to TRBJ2-3, with D possibly being TRBD2 (6 bases). V lost 4 bases to trimming and J lost 2 bases, with 17 bases between them. The CDR3 runs 16 residues. Germline V gives CDR1 SGHKS, CDR2 YYEKEE (reference sequence). The CDR3 DNA reads TGTGCCAGCAGCCCGCTGGAGGGCGGGACCACAGATACGCAGTATTTT. Protein sequence: CASSPLEGGTTDTQYF.

V usage is TRBV2 and J usage is TRBJ1-2; perhaps TRBD1 as D (6 bases). From germline, CDR1 is SNHLY and CDR2 FYNNEI. The germline V and J ends were trimmed by 3 bases and 4 bases, with 9 bases remaining between them. The CDR3 is 13 amino acids. CDR3 sequence (DNA): TGTGCCAGCAGTGATGGGACACTCTATGGCTACACCTTC. Translation: CASSDGTLYGYTF.

The chain carries TRBV19 and TRBJ2-7; 8 bases match TRBD1. Germline values: CDR1 LNHDA, CDR2 SQIVND (reference sequence). V lost 6 bases to trimming and J lost 2 bases; unmatched junction nucleotides: 6. The CDR3 extends over 14 amino acids. The CDR3 DNA is TGTGCCAGTAGACCCCAGACAGGGGCCTACGAGCAGTACTTC. It is translated as CASRPQTGAYEQYF.

This sequence joins TRBV9 and TRBJ2-2; the D gene is possibly TRBD1 (5 bases). The CDR3 is 13 amino acids. Germline V gene lookup returns CDR1 SGDLS and CDR2 YYNGEE. Trimming took off 6 bases at V and 4 bases at J, with 10 bases between the two ends. DNA of the CDR3: TGTGCCAGCACAGGGCAGAGCACCGGGGAGCTGTTTTTT. The encoded protein is CASTGQSTGELFF. The full variable domain, completed using reference TRBV9 and TRBJ2-2, is DSGVTQTPKHLITATGQRVTLRCSPRSGDLSVYWYQQSLDQGLQFLIQYYNGEERAKGNILERFSAQQFPDLHSELNLSSLELGDSALYFCASTGQSTGELFFGEGSRLTVL.

The chain combines TRBV24-1 with TRBJ1-5; D not certain. V dropped 4 bases and J dropped 0 bases, with 6 bases sitting between them. There are 14 residues in the CDR3. CDR1 and CDR2 from the germline V gene are KGHDR and SFDVKD. The CDR3 reads CATSESYSNQPQHF. CDR3 nucleotides: TGTGCCACCAGTGAGAGTTATAGCAATCAGCCCCAGCATTTT.

This clone has just a few counts. This rearrangement joins TRBV7-3 to TRBJ2-2, with TRBD1 identical over 9 bases. The CDR3 spans 15 residues. Trimming cost V 5 bases and J 1 base; bases outside gene matches: 2. Germline V gives CDR1 SGHTA, CDR2 FQGTGA. CDR3 sequence reads: CASSKGQGNTGELFF. The CDR3 DNA reads TGTGCCAGCAGCAAGGGACAGGGGAACACCGGGGAGCTGTTTTTT.

This chain links TRBV7-9 with TRBJ2-5, with TRBD2 matching over 14 bases. The V gene end was trimmed by 5 bases and the J gene end by 5 bases; junction bases not matched to a gene: 7. Per germline, CDR1 SEHNR and CDR2 FQNEAQ (reference sequence). CDR3 size: 16 residues. CDR3 DNA: TGTGCCAGCAGCCCGGGACTAGCGGGAGAACGGGAGACCCAGTACTTC. Encoded protein: CASSPGLAGERETQYF.

A few counts support this clone. The CDR3 loop is CASNPASGGARTGELFF. In nucleotides, the CDR3 is TGTGCCAGCAACCCGGCCAGCGGGGGGGCTCGCACCGGGGAGCTGTTTTTT. V is TRBV2 and J is TRBJ2-2; TRBD2 agrees at 10 bases. The CDR3 covers 17 residues. Germline CDR1 is SNHLY and CDR2 is FYNNEI. Unmatched junction bases numbered 12, after V lost 7 bases and J lost 4 bases. The full variable domain, rest sourced from reference TRBV2 and TRBJ2-2, is EPEVTQTPSHQVTQMGQEVILRCVPISNHLYFYWYRQILGQKVEFLVSFYNNEISEKSEIFDDQFSVERPDGSNFTLKIRSTKLEDSAMYFCASNPASGGARTGELFFGEGSRLTVL.

V and J are TRBV5-4 and TRBJ2-2, with TRBD2 as a possible D gene (6 bases). The CDR3 has 16 amino acids. Trimming removed 2 bases at V and 1 base at J, with 12 bases between. CDR1 is SGHNT and CDR2 is YYREEE in the germline V gene (reference sequence). This chain's CDR3 is CASSLEGLKNTGELFF. The CDR3 region has the DNA TGTGCCAGCAGCTTAGAGGGACTTAAGAACACCGGGGAGCTGTTTTTT.

The CDR3 region is CASSQAGANTGELFF. The CDR3 DNA sequence: TGCGCCAGCAGCCAAGCCGGGGCGAACACCGGGGAGCTGTTTTTT. The rearrangement joins TRBV4-1 to TRBJ2-2; D might be TRBD2 (5 bases). The CDR3 runs 15 residues. Trimming took off 1 base at V and 0 bases at J, with 6 bases between the two ends. CDR1 and CDR2 from the germline V gene are MGHRA and YSYEKL.

This clone was detected only a few times. The gene calls are TRBV7-9 and TRBJ2-5, with 10 bases lining up with TRBD2. Germline trimming cut 1 base from V and 5 bases from J; bases unmatched to any gene: 13. Germline lookup yields CDR1 SEHNR and CDR2 FQNEAQ (reference sequence). This CDR3 comprises 18 residues. This chain's CDR3 is CASSLGASGSRIWETQYF. The CDR3 coding sequence is TGTGCCAGCAGCTTAGGGGCTAGCGGGAGTCGAATTTGGGAGACCCAGTACTTC.

This clone was counted a few times. CDR3 in DNA: TGTGCAAGTCGCCGAACCGGGACTAGTGGATTTGGCGACAATGAGCAGTTCTTC. Protein: CASRRTGTSGFGDNEQFF. The rearrangement uses TRBV12-2 and TRBJ2-1; the table's D gene call, TRBD2, was not cross checked with the DNA. TRBV12-2 is reported as a pseudogene. The CDR3 contains 18 residues.

The chain uses TRBV19 and TRBJ2-7; D not certain. The germline V gene encodes CDR1 LNHDA and CDR2 SQIVND (reference sequence). Trimming left V 6 bases short and J 0 bases short, with 12 bases between. The CDR3 totals 14 residues. CDR3 loop: CASSSLSFSYEQYF. The CDR3 nucleotides are TGTGCCAGTAGCTCCCTTAGTTTCTCCTACGAGCAGTACTTC.

V usage is TRBV12-5 and J usage is TRBJ2-3, with 8 bases matching TRBD2. Unmatched junction bases numbered 10, after V lost 2 bases and J lost 6 bases. The CDR3 has 16 residues. In germline, CDR1 is LGHNT, CDR2 FRNRAP. The CDR3 protein is CASGLRSSGPPDTQYF. In nucleotides, the CDR3 is TGTGCTAGTGGTTTGCGTTCTAGCGGGCCTCCCGATACGCAGTATTTT.

V and J are TRBV7-2 and TRBJ2-7; 9 nucleotides match TRBD1. Looked up from germline, CDR1 is SGHTA and CDR2 is FQGNSA. Trimming cost V 2 bases and J 5 bases; bases outside gene matches: 10. The CDR3 is 16 residues long. The CDR3 DNA is TGTGCCAGCAGCTTACGAAGGGGACAGGGTCTCGACGAGCAGTACTTC. It yields the protein CASSLRRGQGLDEQYF.

The chain employs TRBV10-3 and TRBJ2-2; TRBD2 might be the D (6 bases). Germline CDR1 and CDR2: ENHRY and SYGVKD. This CDR3 spans 15 amino acids. Trimming stripped 4 bases from V and 0 bases from J, with 9 bases between. CDR3 DNA: TGTGCCATCAGTGGGGGGGACGCGAACACCGGGGAGCTGTTTTTT. Its protein is CAISGGDANTGELFF.

CDR3 coding DNA: TGTGCCAGCAGTTGGGGGACTAGCGGGAGAAAAGATACGCAGTATTTT. This translates into CASSWGTSGRKDTQYF. This sequence joins TRBV27 and TRBJ2-3; 14 nucleotides agree with TRBD2. V shed 4 bases and J 5 bases; nucleotides not matched to a gene: 5. CDR3 size: 16 residues. Germline CDR1 reads MNHEY; CDR2 reads SMNVEV (reference sequence).

The CDR3 protein is CASRLGTDNTEAFF. Here the CDR3 DNA reads TGTGCCAGTAGGCTGGGGACAGATAACACTGAAGCTTTCTTT. The rearrangement uses TRBV19 and TRBJ1-1; 7 bases match TRBD1. The V and J ends lost 6 bases and 2 bases, in that order; junction bases with no gene match: 6. The CDR3 totals 14 residues. Germline V gene lookup returns CDR1 LNHDA and CDR2 SQIVND (reference sequence).

The chain recombines TRBV3-1 (or the pseudogene TRBV3-2) with TRBJ2-7; tentative D call: TRBD1 (6 bases). Per the germline V gene, CDR1 is LGHDT and CDR2 is YNNKEL (reference sequence). V was clipped by 3 bases and J by 5 bases, with 17 bases between them. The CDR3 covers 15 residues. In nucleotides, the CDR3 is TGTGCCAGCAGCCAGGAGGCAGGGGTGGTCAACGAGCAGTACTTC. Translating gives CASSQEAGVVNEQYF.

This chain connects TRBV6-5 to TRBJ1-1; D is perhaps TRBD1 (5 bases). V was pared by 7 bases and J by 0 bases, with 15 bases between. The CDR3 consists of 15 residues. The germline gives CDR1 MNHEY, CDR2 SVGAGI. The CDR3 protein is CASIPLEGMNTEAFF. CDR3 nucleotides: TGTGCCAGCATCCCCCTGGAGGGGATGAACACTGAAGCTTTCTTT.

The rearrangement joins TRBV14 to TRBJ2-7, with D tentatively TRBD1 (5 bases). V was shortened by 5 bases and J by 3 bases, with 11 bases between the two germline ends. Germline values: CDR1 SGHDN, CDR2 FVKESK. The CDR3 has 13 amino acids. The CDR3 protein is CASSVDRYYEQYF. The CDR3 DNA is TGTGCCAGCAGCGTCGACAGATACTACGAGCAGTACTTC.

J is TRBJ1-4 and V is TRBV29-1, with a weak D call TRBD1 (6 bases). Germline V CDR1 and CDR2: SQVTM, ANQGSEA. With 4 bases removed from V and 8 bases from J, the gap between germline ends came to 17 bases. This CDR3 is 14 amino acids long. The CDR3 DNA follows: TGCAGCGTTGCGAAGGCAGGGGTGGAGGAAAAACTGTTTTTT. Its translation is CSVAKAGVEEKLFF.

V gene TRBV6-5 combines with J gene TRBJ2-1; 8 nucleotides line up with TRBD2. The CDR3 is 13 amino acids. V lost 8 bases to trimming and J lost 6 bases; unmatched junction nucleotides: 6. CDR1 and CDR2 (germline): MNHEY, SVGAGI. This chain's CDR3 is CASSAGGLNEQFF. CDR3 sequence (DNA): TGTGCCAGCTCTGCGGGAGGTCTCAATGAGCAGTTCTTC.

This rearrangement joins TRBV19 to TRBJ2-7, with D possibly matching TRBD2 (6 bases). V lost 1 base and J 3 bases, leaving 10 bases between the germline ends. Per germline, CDR1 LNHDA and CDR2 SQIVND (reference sequence). This CDR3 has 14 amino acids. CDR3 nucleotides: TGTGCCAGTAGTATAGGGGCGGGGCTCTACGAGCAGTACTTC. The encoded protein is CASSIGAGLYEQYF.

This chain uses TRBV2 with TRBJ1-1; D is unclear. The V end lost 3 bases, the J end lost 2 bases, and 10 bases lay between the germline ends. The CDR3 spans 14 residues. Per germline, CDR1 SNHLY and CDR2 FYNNEI. CDR3 region: CASSDAGYNTEAFF. Written as DNA, the CDR3 is TGTGCCAGCAGTGATGCGGGATATAACACTGAAGCTTTCTTT.